This T cell receptor beta chain was profiled in a study of regulatory dendritic cells for organ transplantation. There are a few counts of this clone. This CDR3 spans 17 amino acids. V was trimmed by 8 bases and J by 7 bases, leaving 27 bases between them. Germline V gives CDR1 LNHDA, CDR2 SQIVND (reference sequence). Profiling relied on immunoSEQ multiplex PCR, and the TCRdb table lists in-frame clones only, not all of them. The sample holds tens of thousands of clones, 74% seen once. The V call is TRBV19, the J call TRBJ2-1; D is possibly TRBD2 (6 bases). The sequence derives from a human donor in good health. The sequencing sample was made of memory CD4+ T cells from blood. Regarding subset: CD45RO+ memory T cells. The CDR3 loop is CASSENGGRRPGNEQFF. Here the CDR3 DNA reads TGTGCCAGTTCAGAGAACGGAGGGAGACGCCCAGGAAATGAGCAGTTCTTC. Using reference TRBV19 and TRBJ2-1 for the parts outside the CDR3, the full variable domain is DGGITQSPKYLFRKEGQNVTLSCEQNLNHDAMYWYRQDPGQGLRLIYYSQIVNDFQKGDIAEGYSVSREKKESFPLTVTSAQKNPTAFYLCASSENGGRRPGNEQFFGPGTRLTVL.